Listed below are T cell receptor beta chains from one sample, sequenced in a study of cytomegalovirus exposure and HLA in healthy donors. Clones were sequenced by immunoSEQ multiplex PCR, and TCRdb holds only the in-frame ones, with some missing. The data show about 190,000 clones, roughly four fifths seen once. The sequencing input was PBMCs. Receptor source: a woman in her 30s in good health and CMV-seropositive. CDR3s include the opening cysteine and the closing phenylalanine or tryptophan. Only part of the rows carry a size: once, few, many, or a class if the clone is expanded.

v_gene: TRBV6-1
len: 15
abundance: -
CDR3aa: CASKVTSGSMRRQYF

v_gene: TRBV20-1
len: 11
abundance: -
CDR3aa: CSARYTDTQYF

v_gene: TRBV28
len: 15
abundance: -
CDR3aa: CASGTRDRVLYEQYF

v_gene: TRBV7-2
len: 17
abundance: once
CDR3aa: CASSLVRFLSSYNEQFF

v_gene: TRBV5-1
len: 15
abundance: -
CDR3aa: CASSHQAGVQETQYF

v_gene: TRBV5-4
len: 14
abundance: once
CDR3aa: CASSYKGGQNEQYF

v_gene: TRBV4-2
len: 15
abundance: -
CDR3aa: CASSQEASGPYEQYF

v_gene: TRBV12-5
len: 19
abundance: -
CDR3aa: CASGLAPFWTKGSKNIQYF

v_gene: TRBV5-1
len: 14
abundance: few
CDR3aa: CASSGAGENTEAFF

v_gene: TRBV2
len: 15
abundance: -
CDR3aa: CASSPQRGSTDTQYF

v_gene: TRBV6-1
len: 13
abundance: -
CDR3aa: CASSEGPSYEQYF

v_gene: TRBV28
len: 13
abundance: -
CDR3aa: CASSSLRVYGYTF

v_gene: TRBV9
len: 13
abundance: -
CDR3aa: CASSEGLGEKLFF

v_gene: TRBV28
len: 13
abundance: -
CDR3aa: CASLTGGNQPQHF

v_gene: TRBV29-1
len: 13
abundance: -
CDR3aa: CSVGAGALNEQFF

v_gene: TRBV7-9
len: 16
abundance: -
CDR3aa: CASSPGLEGSAGELFF

v_gene: TRBV5-5
len: 19
abundance: -
CDR3aa: CASSLRYEQATASFYGYTF

v_gene: TRBV27
len: 15
abundance: -
CDR3aa: CASSFWRERTGELFF

v_gene: TRBV2
len: 14
abundance: -
CDR3aa: CASSGGTSIYEQYF

v_gene: TRBV6-6
len: 14
abundance: -
CDR3aa: CASSSGMGNTEAFF

v_gene: TRBV10-3
len: 13
abundance: -
CDR3aa: CAISDINTGELFF

v_gene: TRBV5-1
len: 13
abundance: few
CDR3aa: CASSLDAIGEQYF

v_gene: TRBV10-3
len: 12
abundance: -
CDR3aa: CAISSRGYEQYF